This T cell receptor beta chain is drawn from a study of T-cell memory formation after mild COVID-19 (dated by TCRdb to the early 2020s). Study-level background: TCR sequence clusters from the two donors were largely donor specific. In a couple of donors, T-cell clones that expanded and contracted after mild COVID-19 were followed by sequencing TCRalpha and TCRbeta repertoires longitudinally. Two young, previously healthy adult volunteers made up the cohort, one male and one female. Paper-wide results and their limitations: The detection of some responding clones in pre-infection memory suggests that pre-existing cross-reactive memory T cells joined the SARS-CoV-2 response. The study covered only a couple of mild cases, and larger cohorts including severe cases with pre-infection samples were considered necessary. Contracting CD4+ clones appeared mostly in the CM and EM memory subsets, whereas CD8+ clones were enriched in EMRA. Whether the second-wave clones peaking on day 37 were SARS-CoV-2 specific was not confirmed. Clones that contracted from day 15 to 85 showed balanced CD4/CD8 phenotypes, whereas a second wave of clones that expanded from day 15 to 37 leaned towards CD4+.

TCRdb records Illumina NovaSeq 6000 as the sequencer. TCRalpha and TCRbeta cDNA libraries were constructed by 5'RACE with constant-segment primers, with sample barcodes and unique molecular identifiers being introduced. Trizol reagent was used to extract RNA from every sample. Library amplification was performed in two PCR steps, and a second sample barcode and Illumina TruSeq adapters were introduced in the second step. Libraries were sequenced on an Illumina NovaSeq with 2 x 150 bp paired-end reads. Turning to the authors' computational methods: The reads were demultiplexed and collapsed into UMI-guided consensus sequences using migec v1.2.7. Using mixcr v2.1.11, the UMI consensuses were aligned to TRA and TRB V and J templates and assembled into clonotypes. A clonotype was counted as expanded or contracted only when both edgeR and NoisET called the clonotype significant, with the noise models trained on biological replicates. For edgeR calls, the cutoffs were a false discovery rate-adjusted p below 0.01 and a log2 fold-change threshold of 1. PCA with hierarchical clustering of max-normalized trajectories of the 1000 most abundant clonotypes was used as exploratory dynamics analysis. Separately sequenced CD4+ and CD8+ repertoires were used to assign the CD4 or CD8 phenotype of responding clones. In TCRdb, the public reads were trimmed at Q25 with fastp and aligned with MiXCR, with productive beta chains retained. Identical CDR3 proteins give one entry, which carries the most common genes and DNA. TCRdb, not the authors, supplied the V and J calls. Counted in this sample were about 360,000 distinct CDR3 sequences; roughly 13% of them appeared once. The ten largest make up 20% to 25% of the sample.

There are 15 amino acids in the CDR3, from cysteine to phenylalanine inclusive. Solely the CDR3 DNA is kept, with 45 bases framed from the first base. V and J are trimmed by 1 base and 7 bases, and the gene matches miss 3 bases of the junction. From the germline V gene (reference sequence), CDR1 is LNHNV and CDR2 is YYDKDF. With respect to this clonotype: Its antigen remains undetermined. No much larger clone is present one base from it, and per-base qualities are unavailable.

PBMCs were isolated by Ficoll-Paque density gradient centrifugation. The sample was PBMCs or a T cell subset sorted from them (not recorded which). The chain uses TRBV15 and TRBJ1-6, and 8 junctional nucleotides match TRBD1. The sequence was collected from a young man who had mild COVID-19 (a few samples of this study predate the infection). The sample titles of this study are shuffled in the database, so cell type and time point are left out; the donor was told from shared clones. At the DNA level, the sequence is TGTGCCACCAGCAGAGCCGCAGGGGGCAATTCACCCCTCCACTTT. Its protein product is CATSRAAGGNSPLHF. The variable domain in full, with residues beyond the CDR3 obtained from the reference TRBV15 and TRBJ1-6 genes, is DAMVIQNPRYQVTQFGKPVTLSCSQTLNHNVMYWYQQKSSQAPKLLFHYYDKDFNNEADTPDNFQSRRPNTSFCFLDIRSPGLGDTAMYLCATSRAAGGNSPLHFGNGTRLTVT.